This TCR beta chain was sequenced for a study of cytomegalovirus exposure and HLA in healthy donors. V trimming: 4 bases; J trimming: 8 bases; junction bases outside the gene matches: 13. The CDR3 sequence is 18 residues long. CDR1 is SGHRS, CDR2 YFSETQ, per germline. Study-level points and caveats: Subsequent analysis revealed that first-cohort TCR clusters tended to co-occur in the roughly 120 validation repertoires. In vitro data verified a few CMV-associated chains as specific for CMV antigens.

Data came from immunoSEQ multiplex PCR; TCRdb stores just in-frame clones and leaves some out. The data contain under 300,000 clones, 90% of them singletons. This clone was found once. Antigen unknown. The clonotype comes from a woman between 18 and 29 years old in good health and CMV-seronegative. Input material: PBMCs. V and J are TRBV5-1 and TRBJ2-1, with TRBD2 identical over 15 bases. The CDR3 loop is CASSKGLAGGLIGDEQFF. The DNA for the CDR3 is TGCGCCAGCAGCAAGGGACTAGCGGGGGGCTTGATTGGCGATGAGCAGTTCTTC. Complete variable domain (other parts from reference TRBV5-1 and TRBJ2-1): KAGVTQTPRYLIKTRGQQVTLSCSPISGHRSVSWYQQTPGQGLQFLFEYFSETQRNKGNFPGRFSGRQFSNSRSEMNVSTLELGDSALYLCASSKGLAGGLIGDEQFFGPGTRLTVL.